The 15 T cell receptor beta chains presented below share a single source sample, sequenced in a study of persistence of HIV-infected CD4 T cells. Antigens for these TCRs are unknown. This was the immunoSEQ version 4 assay in survey mode. Measured with immunoSEQ multiplex PCR; TCRdb has only the in-frame clones, and not every one. Of some 23,000 clones listed, around 74% were seen once; the top ten hold around 1.8%. Cells were stimulated with overlapping HIV-1 Gag 15-mer peptides. Responding CD4+ T cells were sorted by upregulation of both CD40 ligand and CD69. Sample: CD4+ T cells sorted from PBMCs after roughly 19-hour stimulation, taken from a patient who received antiretroviral therapy. The receptors come from an adult man with HIV who was CMV-seropositive.

V is TRBV5-1 and J is TRBJ2-5, with a weak D call TRBD2 (5 bases). The CDR3 spans 14 residues. The V gene lost 7 bases and the J gene lost 3 bases, with 16 bases spanning the gap. Germline V gene data show CDR1 as SGHRS and CDR2 as YFSETQ. Written as DNA, the CDR3 is TGCGCCAGCCGAGGGCGACATCCTGAAGAGACCCAGTACTTC. This codes for CASRGRHPEETQYF.

V and J are TRBV18 and TRBJ2-7; D not certain. Looked up from germline, CDR1 is KGHSH and CDR2 is LQKENI. V was trimmed by 2 bases and J by 2 bases, leaving 10 bases between them. The CDR3 totals 14 residues. The CDR3 is CASSPGGGTYEQYF. In DNA form, the CDR3 reads TGTGCCAGCTCACCAGGTGGCGGCACCTACGAGCAGTACTTC.

This clone was picked up a small number of times. An end of the junction does not agree with germline; a read error may underlie this. The chain employs TRBV4-1 and TRBJ2-7; a possible D gene is TRBD2 (6 bases). The germline V gene encodes CDR1 MGHRA and CDR2 YSYEKL. The CDR3 runs 15 residues. As DNA, the CDR3 is TGCGCCAGCAGCTCTAGGACTATTCTTTCCTCCGAGCAGTACTTC. Protein: CASSSRTILSSEQYF.

The chain couples TRBV3-1 (or the pseudogene TRBV3-2) to TRBJ1-6; TRBD1 agrees at 8 bases. Germline-derived CDR1 and CDR2 are LGHDT and YNNKEL (reference sequence). The J segment lost 5 bases and the V segment lost 2 bases, leaving 2 bases of the junction unmatched. The CDR3 covers 15 residues. The CDR3 protein is CASSQMDRDNSPLHF. In DNA form, the CDR3 reads TGTGCCAGCAGCCAAATGGACAGGGATAATTCACCCCTCCACTTT.

This chain uses TRBV5-1 with TRBJ1-4; 8 nucleotides agree with TRBD1. After removal of 4 bases from V and 6 bases from J, the junction contained 11 bases not matched to a gene. From germline, CDR1 is SGHRS and CDR2 YFSETQ. This CDR3 spans 16 amino acids. DNA for the CDR3: TGCGCCAGCAGCCCAACCGGCAGGGGGCGCGATGAAAAACTGTTTTTT. Amino acid sequence: CASSPTGRGRDEKLFF.

The CDR3 nucleotides are TGTGCCAGCAGTGAAACGGTGGGGCAAACAGATACGCAGTATTTT. Amino acid sequence: CASSETVGQTDTQYF. The chain joins TRBV6-1 to TRBJ2-3; perhaps TRBD1 as D (5 bases). The CDR3 has 15 amino acids. V lost 2 bases to trimming and J lost 3 bases, with 12 bases between them. CDR1 is MNHNS, CDR2 SASEGT, per germline.

The J gene is TRBJ2-1, the V gene TRBV7-2; D might be TRBD1 or TRBD2, each matching 5 bases. In germline, CDR1 is SGHTA, CDR2 FQGNSA. The length of the CDR3 is 15 residues. V lost 1 base, J lost 4 bases, and 11 bases lay in between. This CDR3 reads CASSLVGTGYNEQFF. The DNA of the CDR3 is TGTGCCAGCAGCTTAGTAGGGACGGGATACAATGAGCAGTTCTTC.

This chain uses TRBV29-1 with TRBJ1-4; TRBD1 aligns across 11 bases. Germline V gene lookup returns CDR1 SQVTM and CDR2 ANQGSEA. The CDR3 extends over 13 amino acids. Losses at the gene ends were 7 bases for V and 7 bases for J; bases not matched to a gene: 5. CDR3 sequence reads: CSASGTGGEKLFF. The CDR3, as DNA: TGCAGCGCTTCCGGGACAGGGGGTGAAAAACTGTTTTTT.

V usage is TRBV28 and J usage is TRBJ2-3, with unresolved D. CDR1 MDHEN and CDR2 SYDVKM come from the germline V gene. The CDR3 has 14 amino acids. The V end lost 1 base, the J end lost 2 bases, and 7 bases lay between the germline ends. In DNA form, the CDR3 reads TGTGCCAGCAGTTTATCCGGCCTCACAGATACGCAGTATTTT. Its translation is CASSLSGLTDTQYF.

This chain joins TRBV27 and TRBJ1-6; D gene ambiguous. The CDR3 spans 17 residues. Trimming shortened V by 3 bases and J by 2 bases, and 14 bases separated the two germline ends. Germline CDR1 is MNHEY and CDR2 is SMNVEV (reference sequence). CDR3 in amino acids: CASSFSGQAAYNSPLHF. CDR3 nucleotide sequence: TGTGCCAGCAGTTTTAGTGGGCAGGCAGCCTATAATTCACCCCTCCACTTT.

This clone was recorded only once. The chain combines TRBV13 with TRBJ2-7, with TRBD1 identical over 11 bases. CDR1 is PRHDT, CDR2 FYEKMQ, per germline (reference sequence). The CDR3 has 15 residues. Trimming took 0 bases from V and 3 from J; bases not matched to a gene: 1. DNA of the CDR3: TGTGCCAGCAGCTTAGGCGGGACAGGGGGCTACGAGCAGTACTTC. Protein product: CASSLGGTGGYEQYF.

For this clone: The junction shows a germline mismatch at one end, possibly a read error. The chain recombines TRBV24-1 with TRBJ1-4; tentatively, D is TRBD1 (5 bases). Germline V gene sequence: CDR1 KGHDR, CDR2 SFDVKD. This CDR3 is 8 amino acids long. The CDR3 region is CATRHRGF. DNA for the CDR3: TGTGCCACCAGGCACCGGGGGTTT.

The chain couples TRBV5-1 to TRBJ2-3; D is possibly TRBD1 (7 bases). V was shortened by 4 bases and J by 4 bases, with 16 bases between the two germline ends. Germline V gene data show CDR1 as SGHRS and CDR2 as YFSETQ. CDR3 length: 15 residues. CDR3 loop: CASSRGTEKADTQYF. Written as DNA, the CDR3 is TGCGCCAGCAGCCGCGGGACAGAGAAAGCAGATACGCAGTATTTT. Variable domain in full (rest from reference TRBV5-1 and TRBJ2-3): KAGVTQTPRYLIKTRGQQVTLSCSPISGHRSVSWYQQTPGQGLQFLFEYFSETQRNKGNFPGRFSGRQFSNSRSEMNVSTLELGDSALYLCASSRGTEKADTQYFGPGTRLTVL.

Only one count was recorded for this clone. This rearrangement joins TRBV28 to TRBJ2-7; a weak D match, TRBD2 (5 bases). Germline CDR1 is MDHEN and CDR2 is SYDVKM. V was pared by 1 base and J by 4 bases, with 14 bases between. The CDR3 length is 15 residues. The CDR3 coding sequence is TGTGCCAGCAGTTTATCCCCAACTAGGTTATACGAGCAGTACTTC. Its protein product is CASSLSPTRLYEQYF.

The rearrangement links TRBV28 to TRBJ2-3; D uncertain. The germline V gene has CDR1 MDHEN and CDR2 SYDVKM. V was trimmed by 10 bases and J by 0 bases, leaving 11 bases between them. The length of the CDR3 is 13 residues. The CDR3 loop reads CATWVSSTDTQYF. The CDR3 nucleotides are TGTGCCACCTGGGTGTCTAGCACAGATACGCAGTATTTT.